This T cell receptor (beta chain) derives from a study of human T cells and chemical hapten exposure. Study-level information: Weekly administration of diphenylcyclopropenone to the scalp of patients continued throughout the approximately 23-week study.

TCRdb fed the RACE reads into MiXCR, producing one record per CDR3 protein. The sample records some 360,000 distinct CDR3 sequences, 4.5% to 6% being singletons. This clonotype occurred a few times. V was shortened by 2 bases and J by 0 bases, with 7 bases between the two germline ends. This CDR3 contains 15 residues. CDR1 is LGHNA, CDR2 YNFKEQ, per germline. Time point described: pre-sensitization, week 0. The treatment is: therapeutic diphenylcyclopropenone sensitization with weekly scalp DPC. The chain uses TRBV4-2 and TRBJ1-4; D gene unclear. The material was whole blood, obtained in connection with sensitization to the hapten diphenylcyclopropenone (DPC). The sequence was obtained from a woman aged 45-60 years with alopecia areata. Some clones in this sample may be carry-over from other donors' samples. CDR3 sequence reads: CASSQSPATNEKLFF. The DNA of the CDR3 is TGTGCCAGCAGCCAAAGTCCTGCAACTAATGAAAAACTGTTTTTT.